These 10 T cell receptor beta chains share one sample of origin, sequenced in a study of CD8+CD57+ T cells in acquired aplastic anemia. TCR beta VDJ and CDR3 profiles were obtained from a genomic DNA template. TCRdb re-called the reads through MiXCR, storing one row per CDR3 protein. The sample consists of some 160,000 distinct CDR3 sequences, 40% to 50% of them appearing once. Only patients with CD8+CD57+ cell expansion on flow cytometry were chosen for sequencing. Sequenced: sorted CD4+, CD8+, or CD8+CD57+ T cells (not recorded which) from PBMCs. All receptors come from a human donor with aplastic anemia.

The chain is built from TRBV20-1 and TRBJ2-5, with D perhaps given as TRBD1 or TRBD2 (5 bases each). CDR3 length: 14 residues. CDR1 and CDR2 from the germline V gene are DFQATT and SNEGSKA (reference sequence). The germline V and J ends were trimmed by 5 bases and 5 bases, with 18 bases remaining between them. CDR3 residues: CSAVIQGQRETQYF. In DNA form, the CDR3 reads TGCAGTGCTGTAATCCAGGGCCAGCGGGAGACCCAGTACTTC.

This clonotype was detected many times. This sequence joins TRBV20-1 and TRBJ2-7, with D maybe TRBD1 (8 bases). The CDR3 is made up of 13 amino acids. Germline V lookup: CDR1 DFQATT, CDR2 SNEGSKA (reference sequence). V was cut by 5 bases and J by 4 bases, with 15 bases left in between. CDR3 DNA: TGCAGTGCTCCTCACAGGGGGGGGTACGAGCAGTACTTC. As protein: CSAPHRGGYEQYF.

CDR3 sequence (DNA): TGTGCCACCCATAGGGACCCTCGAGGGCAGCCCCAGCATTTT. The encoded protein is CATHRDPRGQPQHF. The rearrangement links TRBV24-1 to TRBJ1-5; D possibly corresponds to TRBD1 (5 bases). This CDR3 is built from 14 residues. CDR1 and CDR2 (germline): KGHDR, SFDVKD. The V end lost 9 bases, the J end lost 7 bases, and 18 bases lay between the germline ends.

The rearrangement uses TRBV29-1 and TRBJ1-1; D is ambiguous. V gave up 8 bases and J gave up 8 bases, with 15 bases separating them. Germline CDR1 and CDR2: SQVTM and ANQGSEA. This CDR3 has 11 amino acids. CDR3: CSLRLGLEAFF. CDR3 bases: TGCAGCTTAAGACTTGGGTTGGAAGCTTTCTTT.

There are many counts of this clonotype. CDR3 DNA: TGTGCCAGCAGACCGGGAGGATCCTACGAGCAGTACTTC. It codes for CASRPGGSYEQYF. The chain joins TRBV12-3 or TRBV12-4 to TRBJ2-7; 7 positions match TRBD2. The CDR3 spans 13 residues. Trimming removed 6 bases from V and 1 base from J; junction bases left unmatched: 3.

The rearrangement joins TRBV20-1 to TRBJ2-7, with D tentatively TRBD2 (6 bases). Trimming removed 1 base from V and 9 bases from J, with 16 bases in between. Germline assignment: CDR1 DFQATT and CDR2 SNEGSKA (reference sequence). The length of the CDR3 is 13 residues. CDR3 sequence (DNA): TGCAGTGCTAGAGGCGGGGCAGGTTTTGGGCAGTACTTC. Translating gives CSARGGAGFGQYF.

CDR3 DNA: TGTGCCAGCAGTTTTTTGGGACAGGGATCCTACGAGCAGTACTTC. It translates to CASSFLGQGSYEQYF. The chain is built from TRBV12-3 or TRBV12-4 and TRBJ2-7; 9 positions match TRBD1. V was pared by 3 bases and J by 1 base, with 4 bases of the junction left unmatched. The CDR3 sequence is 15 residues long.

The sample holds many counts of this clonotype. The chain recombines TRBV29-1 with TRBJ1-4; 7 bases are a match to TRBD1. This CDR3 has 14 amino acids. V dropped 6 bases and J dropped 6; count of bases not matched to a gene: 10. The germline V gene encodes CDR1 SQVTM and CDR2 ANQGSEA. CDR3: CSVGLTGVDEKLFF. The CDR3 DNA is TGCAGCGTCGGTTTAACAGGGGTAGATGAAAAACTGTTTTTT.

This clonotype appeared many times. The V gene is TRBV20-1, the J gene TRBJ2-3; TRBD2 aligns across 10 bases. The CDR3 runs to 17 residues. The germline gives CDR1 DFQATT, CDR2 SNEGSKA (reference sequence). V shed 0 bases, J shed 4 bases, and the junction held 10 bases outside the gene matches. CDR3 in amino acids: CSARDPVLAGDPDTQYF. Here the CDR3 DNA reads TGCAGTGCTAGAGATCCGGTCCTAGCGGGAGATCCAGATACGCAGTATTTT.

The chain employs TRBV6-1 and TRBJ1-2; D is possibly TRBD1 (5 bases). The CDR3 has 14 residues. Germline V gives CDR1 MNHNS, CDR2 SASEGT. V gave up 3 bases and J gave up 8 bases, with 16 bases separating them. CDR3 nucleotides: TGTGCCAGCAGTGAGGTGGGCAGGGAGGAAGGCTACACCTTC. Translating it yields CASSEVGREEGYTF.